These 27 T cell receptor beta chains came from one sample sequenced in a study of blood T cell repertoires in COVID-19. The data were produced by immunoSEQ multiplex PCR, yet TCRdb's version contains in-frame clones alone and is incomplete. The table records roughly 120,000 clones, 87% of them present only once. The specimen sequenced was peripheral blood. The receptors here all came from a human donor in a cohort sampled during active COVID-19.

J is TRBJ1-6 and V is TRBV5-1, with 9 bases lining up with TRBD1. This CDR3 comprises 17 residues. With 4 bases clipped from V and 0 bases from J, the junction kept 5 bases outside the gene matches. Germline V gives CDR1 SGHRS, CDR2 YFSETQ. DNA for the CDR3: TGCGCCAGCAGCGGAAGGACAGGGGCCTCCTATAATTCACCCCTCCACTTT. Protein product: CASSGRTGASYNSPLHF.

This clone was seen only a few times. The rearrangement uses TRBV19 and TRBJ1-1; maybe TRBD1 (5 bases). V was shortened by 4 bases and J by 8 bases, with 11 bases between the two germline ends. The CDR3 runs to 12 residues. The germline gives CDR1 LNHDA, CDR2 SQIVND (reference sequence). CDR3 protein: CASSKRGREAFF. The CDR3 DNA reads TGTGCCAGTAGTAAGCGGGGGAGGGAAGCTTTCTTT.

CDR3 sequence (DNA): TGTGCCAGCAGGCCACAGGCCAAAGTCGGGCAGTATTTT. Its translation is CASRPQAKVGQYF. The chain employs TRBV6-6 and TRBJ2-3; D might be TRBD1 (5 bases). Trimming shortened V by 6 bases and J by 11 bases, and 18 bases separated the two germline ends. The CDR3 sequence is 13 residues long. CDR1 and CDR2 from the germline V gene are MNHNY and SVGAGI (reference sequence).

CDR3 DNA: TGTGCCAGCAGACACAGGGAGCCCCTCCACTTT. This sequence encodes CASRHREPLHF. The chain recombines TRBV28 with TRBJ1-6; D is perhaps TRBD1 (6 bases). V lost 6 bases to trimming and J lost 13 bases, with 10 bases between them. The CDR3 has 11 residues. Germline CDR1 reads MDHEN; CDR2 reads SYDVKM.

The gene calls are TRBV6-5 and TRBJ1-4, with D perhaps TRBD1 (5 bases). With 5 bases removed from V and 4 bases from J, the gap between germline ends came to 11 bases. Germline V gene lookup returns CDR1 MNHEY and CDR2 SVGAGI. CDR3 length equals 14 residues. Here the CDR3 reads CASSKGLVNEKLFF. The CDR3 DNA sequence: TGTGCCAGCAGTAAGGGGCTTGTTAATGAAAAACTGTTTTTT.

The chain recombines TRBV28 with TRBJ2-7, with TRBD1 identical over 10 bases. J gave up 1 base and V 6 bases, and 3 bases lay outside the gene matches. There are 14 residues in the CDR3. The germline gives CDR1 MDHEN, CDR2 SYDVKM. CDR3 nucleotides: TGTGCCAGCAGGGGACAGGGGCGTTCCTACGAGCAGTACTTC. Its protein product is CASRGQGRSYEQYF.

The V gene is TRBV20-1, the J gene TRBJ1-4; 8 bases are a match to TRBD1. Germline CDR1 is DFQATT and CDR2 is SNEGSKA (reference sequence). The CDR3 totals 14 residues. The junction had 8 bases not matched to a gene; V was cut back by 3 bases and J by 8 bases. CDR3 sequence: CSASSDRAGEKLFF. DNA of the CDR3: TGCAGTGCTAGTTCGGACAGGGCGGGGGAAAAACTGTTTTTT.

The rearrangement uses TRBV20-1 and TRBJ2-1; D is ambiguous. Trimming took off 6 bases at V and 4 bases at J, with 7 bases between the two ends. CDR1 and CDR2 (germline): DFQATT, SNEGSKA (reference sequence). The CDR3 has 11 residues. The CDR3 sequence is CSAPQYNEQFF. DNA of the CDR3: TGCAGTGCGCCTCAGTACAATGAGCAGTTCTTC.

This chain's CDR3 is CASSIQGAISQPQHF. In DNA form, the CDR3 reads TGTGCCAGCAGTATCCAGGGGGCGATCAGCCAGCCCCAGCATTTT. This rearrangement joins TRBV27 to TRBJ1-5; TRBD1 aligns across 8 bases. The germline CDR1 and CDR2 sequences are MNHEY and SMNVEV (reference sequence). With 5 bases clipped from V and 7 bases from J, the junction kept 10 bases outside the gene matches. CDR3 length equals 15 residues.

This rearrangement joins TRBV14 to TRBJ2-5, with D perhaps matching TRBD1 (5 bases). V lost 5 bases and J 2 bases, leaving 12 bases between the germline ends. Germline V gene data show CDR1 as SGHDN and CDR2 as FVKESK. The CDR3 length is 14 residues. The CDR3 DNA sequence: TGTGCCAGCAGCAACAGGAATATTCAAGAGACCCAGTACTTC. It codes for CASSNRNIQETQYF.

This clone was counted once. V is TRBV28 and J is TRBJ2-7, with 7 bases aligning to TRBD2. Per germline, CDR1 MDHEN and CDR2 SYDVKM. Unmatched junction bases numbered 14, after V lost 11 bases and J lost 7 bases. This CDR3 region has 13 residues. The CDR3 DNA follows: TGTGCCGTCCACATCGGGACGCGGGGGGAGCAGTACTTC. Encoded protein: CAVHIGTRGEQYF.

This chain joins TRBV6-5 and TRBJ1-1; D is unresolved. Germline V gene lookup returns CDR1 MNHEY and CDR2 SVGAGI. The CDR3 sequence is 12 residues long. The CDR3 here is CALDEGNTEAFF. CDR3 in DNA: TGTGCATTGGACGAGGGGAACACTGAAGCTTTCTTT.

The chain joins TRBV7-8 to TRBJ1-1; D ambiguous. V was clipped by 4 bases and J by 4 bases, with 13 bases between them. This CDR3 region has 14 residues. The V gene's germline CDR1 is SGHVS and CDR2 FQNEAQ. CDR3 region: CASSSHSPGTEAFF. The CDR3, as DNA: TGTGCCAGCAGCTCACATTCCCCGGGCACTGAAGCTTTCTTT.

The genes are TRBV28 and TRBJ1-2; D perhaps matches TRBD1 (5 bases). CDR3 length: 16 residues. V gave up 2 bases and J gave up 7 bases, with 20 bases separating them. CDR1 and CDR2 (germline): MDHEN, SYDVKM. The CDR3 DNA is TGTGCCAGCAGTTTAGATTGGCAGGGATTAAGGGGTGGCTACACCTTC. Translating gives CASSLDWQGLRGGYTF.

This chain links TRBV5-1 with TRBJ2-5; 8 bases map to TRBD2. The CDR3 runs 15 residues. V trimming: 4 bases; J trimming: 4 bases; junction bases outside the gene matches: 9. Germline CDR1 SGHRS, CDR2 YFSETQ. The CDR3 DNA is TGCGCCAGCAGCATAGGGACCCGGGAGGGAGAGACCCAGTACTTC. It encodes CASSIGTREGETQYF.

CDR3 in DNA: TGTGCCAGCAGCTTAGTTATAGGGGCGGGGGGCCTCACAGATACGCAGTATTTT. Protein product: CASSLVIGAGGLTDTQYF. The chain carries TRBV11-2 and TRBJ2-3, with TRBD2 matching over 8 bases. Unmatched junction bases numbered 11, after V lost 1 base and J lost 2 bases. CDR3 length: 18 amino acids. Germline-derived CDR1 and CDR2 are SGHAT and FQNNGV.

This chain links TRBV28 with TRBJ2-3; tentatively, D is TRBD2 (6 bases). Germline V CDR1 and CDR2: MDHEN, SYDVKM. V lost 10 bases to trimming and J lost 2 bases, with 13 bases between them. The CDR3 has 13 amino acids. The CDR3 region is CATNGGITDTQYF. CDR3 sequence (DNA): TGTGCCACCAACGGGGGAATCACAGATACGCAGTATTTT.

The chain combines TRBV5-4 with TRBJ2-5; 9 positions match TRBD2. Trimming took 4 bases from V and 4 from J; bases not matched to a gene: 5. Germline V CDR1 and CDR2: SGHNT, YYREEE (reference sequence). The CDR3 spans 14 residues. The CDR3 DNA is TGTGCCAGCAGCGGCGGGGGGGGCACAGAGACCCAGTACTTC. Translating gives CASSGGGGTETQYF.

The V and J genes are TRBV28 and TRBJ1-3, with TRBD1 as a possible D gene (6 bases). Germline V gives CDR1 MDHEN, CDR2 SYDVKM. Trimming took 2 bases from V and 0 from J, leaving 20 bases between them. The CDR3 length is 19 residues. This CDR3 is CASSLPGGPQVYSGNTIYF. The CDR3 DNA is TGTGCCAGCAGTTTACCCGGGGGGCCCCAGGTCTACTCTGGAAACACCATATATTTT.

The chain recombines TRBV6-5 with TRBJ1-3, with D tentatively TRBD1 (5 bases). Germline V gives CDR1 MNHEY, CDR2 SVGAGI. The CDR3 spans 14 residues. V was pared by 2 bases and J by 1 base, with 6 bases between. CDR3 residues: CASSYRGSGNTIYF. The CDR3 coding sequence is TGTGCCAGCAGTTACCGGGGGTCTGGAAACACCATATATTTT.

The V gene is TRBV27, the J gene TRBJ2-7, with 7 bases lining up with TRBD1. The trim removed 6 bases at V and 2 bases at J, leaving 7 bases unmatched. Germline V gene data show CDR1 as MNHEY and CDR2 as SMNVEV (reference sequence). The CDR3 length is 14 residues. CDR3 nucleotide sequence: TGTGCCAGCAGCTCTTGGGACAGCACCTACGAGCAGTACTTC. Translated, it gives CASSSWDSTYEQYF.

This CDR3 reads CASSQEVDPSIGEHFF. The CDR3 nucleotides read TGTGCCAGCAGCCAAGAGGTAGACCCTAGCATTGGAGAGCATTTCTTT. V and J are TRBV3-1 (or the pseudogene TRBV3-2) and TRBJ1-1; D unresolved. This CDR3 is 16 amino acids long. Germline values: CDR1 LGHDT, CDR2 YNNKEL (reference sequence). Trimming removed 0 bases at V and 13 bases at J, with 24 bases between.

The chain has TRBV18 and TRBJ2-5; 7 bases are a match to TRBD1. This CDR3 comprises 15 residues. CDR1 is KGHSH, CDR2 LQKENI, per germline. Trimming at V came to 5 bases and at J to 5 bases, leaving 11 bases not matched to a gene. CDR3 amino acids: CASSEITGARETQYF. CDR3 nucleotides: TGTGCCAGCTCAGAGATAACAGGGGCGCGCGAGACCCAGTACTTC.

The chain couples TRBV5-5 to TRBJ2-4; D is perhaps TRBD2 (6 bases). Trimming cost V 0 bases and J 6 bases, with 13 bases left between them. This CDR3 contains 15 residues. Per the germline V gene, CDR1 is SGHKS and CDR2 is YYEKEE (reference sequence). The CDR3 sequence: CASSLVGQGGNIQYF. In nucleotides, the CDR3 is TGTGCCAGCAGCTTGGTAGGGCAGGGAGGAAACATTCAGTACTTC.

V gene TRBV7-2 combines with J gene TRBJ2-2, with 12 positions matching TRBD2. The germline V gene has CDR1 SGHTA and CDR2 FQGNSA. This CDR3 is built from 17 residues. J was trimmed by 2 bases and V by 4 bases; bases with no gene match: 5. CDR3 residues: CASSYHGLAGNTGELFF. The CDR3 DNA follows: TGTGCCAGCAGCTACCACGGACTAGCGGGAAACACCGGGGAGCTGTTTTTT. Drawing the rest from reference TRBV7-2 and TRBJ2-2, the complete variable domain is GAGVSQSPSNKVTEKGKDVELRCDPISGHTALYWYRQSLGQGLEFLIYFQGNSAPDKSGLPSDRFSAERTGGSVSTLTIQRTQQEDSAVYLCASSYHGLAGNTGELFFGEGSRLTVL.

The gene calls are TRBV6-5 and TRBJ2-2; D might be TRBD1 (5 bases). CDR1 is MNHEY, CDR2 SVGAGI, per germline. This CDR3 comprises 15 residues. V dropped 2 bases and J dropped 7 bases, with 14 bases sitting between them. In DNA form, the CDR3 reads TGTGCCAGCAGTTACGGTTTAAGGGGAAACGGGGAGCTGTTTTTT. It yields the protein CASSYGLRGNGELFF.

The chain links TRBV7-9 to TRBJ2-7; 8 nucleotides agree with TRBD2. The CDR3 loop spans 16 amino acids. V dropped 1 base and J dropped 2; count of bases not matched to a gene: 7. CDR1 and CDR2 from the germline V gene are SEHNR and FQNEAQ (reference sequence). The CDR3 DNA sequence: TGTGCCAGCAGCTTAGGGGGGGGACTAGGCACCTACGAGCAGTACTTC. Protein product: CASSLGGGLGTYEQYF.